A selection of T cell receptor beta chains follows, all from one sample in a study of blood T cells in healthy people across ages. MiXCR, run by TCRdb on the 5' RACE reads, gives a single entry per CDR3 protein. The table includes 790,000 or so distinct CDR3 sequences, more than 35% detected once. What was sequenced was blood. All receptors derive from a man older than 75 in good health. Both conserved end residues are part of each CDR3. A D gene is named only where the DNA matches it firmly. A clone size is listed for some rows: how often the clone was seen (once, few, many), or a class if it is expanded.

d_call,clone_size,j_call,v_call,cdr3_aa,cdr3_nt
-,-,TRBJ1-2,TRBV24-1,CATSPGRPIYGYTF,TGTGCCACCAGCCCAGGACGGCCGATCTATGGCTACACCTTC
TRBD1,-,TRBJ2-3,TRBV10-3,CAISRDRGRADTQYF,TGTGCCATCAGCCGGGACAGGGGGCGCGCAGATACGCAGTATTTT
-,many,TRBJ2-1,TRBV28,CASSLPGLINEQFF,TGTGCCAGCAGTTTACCGGGACTTATTAATGAGCAGTTCTTC
TRBD1,few,TRBJ1-2,TRBV7-2,CASSLVGQGGNYGYTF,TGTGCCAGCAGCTTAGTGGGACAGGGGGGTAACTATGGCTACACCTTC
TRBD1,many,TRBJ2-7,TRBV29-1,CSISQGSYEQYF,TGCAGCATCTCACAGGGGTCCTACGAGCAGTACTTC
-,-,TRBJ2-6,TRBV7-8,CASSWSTGSGANVLTF,TGTGCCAGCAGCTGGTCTACAGGCTCTGGGGCCAACGTCCTGACTTTC
TRBD2,-,TRBJ2-1,TRBV10-3,CAISGTGTSGRGSYNEQFF,TGTGCCATCAGTGGGACCGGGACTAGCGGGAGAGGTTCCTACAATGAGCAGTTCTTC
-,-,TRBJ1-1,TRBV6-6,CASSYDGQRPEAFF,TGTGCCAGCAGTTATGACGGACAACGCCCTGAAGCTTTCTTT
-,-,TRBJ2-1,TRBV5-1,CASSLQGLNEQFF,TGCGCCAGCAGTTTGCAGGGGTTAAATGAGCAGTTCTTC
-,-,TRBJ1-4,TRBV5-1,CASSFNGAGEKLFF,TGCGCCAGCAGCTTCAACGGGGCAGGGGAAAAACTGTTTTTT
-,many,TRBJ2-3,TRBV29-1,CSGGTAEGTDTQYF,TGCAGTGGGGGAACAGCCGAGGGAACAGATACGCAGTATTTT